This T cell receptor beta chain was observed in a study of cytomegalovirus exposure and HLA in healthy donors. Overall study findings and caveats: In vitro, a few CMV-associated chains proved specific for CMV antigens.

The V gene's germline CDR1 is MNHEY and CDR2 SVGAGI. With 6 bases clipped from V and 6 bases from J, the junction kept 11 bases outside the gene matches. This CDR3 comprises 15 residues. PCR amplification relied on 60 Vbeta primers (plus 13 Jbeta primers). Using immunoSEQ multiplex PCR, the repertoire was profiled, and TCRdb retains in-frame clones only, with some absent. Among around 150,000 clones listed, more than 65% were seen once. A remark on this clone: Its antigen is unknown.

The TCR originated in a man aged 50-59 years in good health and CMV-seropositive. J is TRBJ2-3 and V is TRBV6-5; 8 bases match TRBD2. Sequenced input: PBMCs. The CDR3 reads CASSGREGPGDTQYF. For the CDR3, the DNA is TGTGCCAGCAGCGGTCGGGAGGGCCCGGGGGATACGCAGTATTTT.